A selection of T cell receptor beta chains follows, all from one sample in a study of beta chain features in type 1 diabetes. The repertoire was sequenced with immunoSEQ multiplex PCR; TCRdb's copy has only in-frame clones and lacks some. The sample includes over 150,000 clones, approximately 13% seen only once; the top ten take 0.62%. The specimen was central memory CD4+ T cells from blood. The receptors here all came from a woman younger than 30 in good health. Both conserved end residues are part of each CDR3. The order of the fields is V gene, J gene, clone size, D gene, CDR3 DNA, CDR3 protein. A D gene is named only where the DNA matches it firmly. Clone size is not always given. Where it is, it says once, few, many or a class for expanded clones.

v_call: TRBV7-2
j_call: TRBJ2-1
clone_size: -
d_call: TRBD1
cdr3_nt: TGTGCCAGCAGCTTAGGGGTCAGGGGGAATGAGCAGTTCTTC
cdr3_aa: CASSLGVRGNEQFF

v_call: TRBV5-1
j_call: TRBJ2-1
clone_size: -
d_call: TRBD1
cdr3_nt: TGCGCCAGCACCTCGGGACAGGTGACGAATGAGCAGTTCTTC
cdr3_aa: CASTSGQVTNEQFF

v_call: TRBV28
j_call: TRBJ2-3
clone_size: -
d_call: TRBD1
cdr3_nt: TGTGCCAGCAGTCCCACGACAGGGGCAACGCAGTATTTT
cdr3_aa: CASSPTTGATQYF

v_call: TRBV27
j_call: TRBJ1-1
clone_size: few
d_call: TRBD1
cdr3_nt: TGTGCCAGCAGTTCACTTGGCAGGGGGCTGCGGCCTGAAGCTTTCTTT
cdr3_aa: CASSSLGRGLRPEAFF

v_call: TRBV6-1
j_call: TRBJ1-5
clone_size: -
d_call: -
cdr3_nt: TGTGCCAGCAGTGAATTGGCCAACAATCAGCCCCAGCATTTT
cdr3_aa: CASSELANNQPQHF

v_call: TRBV28
j_call: TRBJ2-7
clone_size: few
d_call: TRBD1
cdr3_nt: TGTGCCAGCAGGCCCCTGACAGGGGGCCGCTACGAGCAGTACTTC
cdr3_aa: CASRPLTGGRYEQYF

v_call: TRBV7-2
j_call: TRBJ2-5
clone_size: few
d_call: -
cdr3_nt: TGTGCCAGCAGCTTTATCAGGGGAATTGAGACCCAGTACTTC
cdr3_aa: CASSFIRGIETQYF

v_call: TRBV5-1
j_call: TRBJ1-1
clone_size: few
d_call: -
cdr3_nt: TGCGCCAGCAGTTCCCAGGCAGGGGCCATGAACACTGAAGCTTTCTTT
cdr3_aa: CASSSQAGAMNTEAFF

v_call: TRBV4-2
j_call: TRBJ2-7
clone_size: -
d_call: TRBD2
cdr3_nt: TGTGCCAGCAGCTTGCGGGAGTCCTACGAGCAGTACTTC
cdr3_aa: CASSLRESYEQYF

v_call: TRBV6-5
j_call: TRBJ1-1
clone_size: -
d_call: -
cdr3_nt: TGTGCCAGCAGTTACTCTTTCGGGGAACCTGAAGCTTTCTTT
cdr3_aa: CASSYSFGEPEAFF

v_call: TRBV29-1
j_call: TRBJ2-5
clone_size: -
d_call: TRBD1
cdr3_nt: TGCAGCACTCGGACAGGGGGCGTAGAGACCCAGTACTTC
cdr3_aa: CSTRTGGVETQYF

v_call: TRBV5-4
j_call: TRBJ2-2
clone_size: few
d_call: -
cdr3_nt: TGTGCCAGCAGCTGGGCCCAGGGAAGTGGCACCGGGGAGCTGTTTTTT
cdr3_aa: CASSWAQGSGTGELFF

v_call: TRBV5-1
j_call: TRBJ1-1
clone_size: -
d_call: TRBD1
cdr3_nt: TGCGCCAGCAGCTATCTAAGAACAGGGGGTAACACTGAAGCTTTCTTT
cdr3_aa: CASSYLRTGGNTEAFF

v_call: TRBV9
j_call: TRBJ2-3
clone_size: -
d_call: -
cdr3_nt: TGTGCCAGCAGCGTATCGAGGGCCCGTGATACGCAGTATTTT
cdr3_aa: CASSVSRARDTQYF

v_call: TRBV5-1
j_call: TRBJ1-1
clone_size: few
d_call: -
cdr3_nt: TGCGCCAGCAGCTTCCAGACAGTCCTCTCGAACACTGAAGCTTTCTTT
cdr3_aa: CASSFQTVLSNTEAFF

v_call: TRBV4-1
j_call: TRBJ2-5
clone_size: -
d_call: TRBD2
cdr3_nt: TGCGCCAGCAGCCAAGCTCGGCTAGCGGGAGAGACCCAGTACTTC
cdr3_aa: CASSQARLAGETQYF

v_call: TRBV28
j_call: TRBJ1-1
clone_size: -
d_call: TRBD1
cdr3_nt: TGTGCCAGCAGTCTAAACAGGGGGCAAGCTTTCTTT
cdr3_aa: CASSLNRGQAFF

v_call: TRBV25-1
j_call: TRBJ1-2
clone_size: -
d_call: TRBD1
cdr3_nt: TGTGCCAGCAGTGAATTTGGTAGACAGGGGGCAGGCTACACCTTC
cdr3_aa: CASSEFGRQGAGYTF

v_call: TRBV5-1
j_call: TRBJ2-7
clone_size: -
d_call: -
cdr3_nt: TGCGCCAGCAGCCCGACAACGGGAGTTACGGACGAGCAGTACTTC
cdr3_aa: CASSPTTGVTDEQYF

v_call: TRBV29-1
j_call: TRBJ1-1
clone_size: few
d_call: TRBD1
cdr3_nt: TGCAGCGTCCTGACAGGGAAAGGTGAAGCTTTCTTT
cdr3_aa: CSVLTGKGEAFF

v_call: TRBV30
j_call: TRBJ2-1
clone_size: few
d_call: TRBD1
cdr3_nt: TGTGCCTGGAGTCGACAGGGGCATGAGCAGTTCTTC
cdr3_aa: CAWSRQGHEQFF

v_call: TRBV5-1
j_call: TRBJ2-3
clone_size: -
d_call: TRBD1
cdr3_nt: TGCGCCAGCTACCCAGGACAGGGCGTAGATACGCAGTATTTT
cdr3_aa: CASYPGQGVDTQYF

v_call: TRBV7-2
j_call: TRBJ2-1
clone_size: -
d_call: -
cdr3_nt: TGTGCCAGCAGCTTAGTTTCCGGGAGAGTGGGCAATGAGCAGTTCTTC
cdr3_aa: CASSLVSGRVGNEQFF

v_call: TRBV11-1
j_call: TRBJ2-7
clone_size: few
d_call: -
cdr3_nt: TGTGCCAGCAGCGTCGACTGGTCCTCCTACGAGCAGTACTTC
cdr3_aa: CASSVDWSSYEQYF

v_call: TRBV18
j_call: TRBJ2-7
clone_size: few
d_call: TRBD1
cdr3_nt: TGTGCCAGCTCACCGGGACAGGGGGCGGACGAGCAGTACTTC
cdr3_aa: CASSPGQGADEQYF

v_call: TRBV25-1
j_call: TRBJ2-2
clone_size: few
d_call: -
cdr3_nt: TGTGCCAGCAGTGACGGACTGAACACCGGGGAGCTGTTTTTT
cdr3_aa: CASSDGLNTGELFF

v_call: TRBV7-2
j_call: TRBJ2-7
clone_size: few
d_call: -
cdr3_nt: TGTGCCAGCAGCTTAGTATACGAGCAGTACTTC
cdr3_aa: CASSLVYEQYF

v_call: TRBV29-1
j_call: TRBJ1-2
clone_size: few
d_call: -
cdr3_nt: TGCAGCGTTGGAACGGCTAACTATGGCTACACCTTC
cdr3_aa: CSVGTANYGYTF

v_call: TRBV14
j_call: TRBJ1-1
clone_size: few
d_call: TRBD1
cdr3_nt: TGTGCCAGCACCCTAGCCAGGGGGGACACTGAAGCTTTCTTT
cdr3_aa: CASTLARGDTEAFF

v_call: TRBV28
j_call: TRBJ2-5
clone_size: -
d_call: -
cdr3_nt: TGTGCCAGCGGGGACTGGTCTCAAGAGACCCAGTACTTC
cdr3_aa: CASGDWSQETQYF

v_call: TRBV7-3
j_call: TRBJ2-5
clone_size: -
d_call: TRBD2
cdr3_nt: TGTGCCAGCAGCGCAAGCGGGGCCAAAGAGACCCAGTACTTC
cdr3_aa: CASSASGAKETQYF

v_call: TRBV27
j_call: TRBJ2-7
clone_size: -
d_call: -
cdr3_nt: TGTGCCAGCAGTTCCCCCGCCTCAAGAGGCCTTTACGAGCAGTACTTC
cdr3_aa: CASSSPASRGLYEQYF

v_call: TRBV7-9
j_call: TRBJ1-2
clone_size: -
d_call: TRBD1
cdr3_nt: TGTGCCAGCAGCTTGGCGACAGGGACTAACTATGGCTACACCTTC
cdr3_aa: CASSLATGTNYGYTF

v_call: TRBV30
j_call: TRBJ1-4
clone_size: -
d_call: -
cdr3_nt: TGTGCCTGGAGTAGAGGGGGATGGGGAGCAACTAATGAAAAACTGTTTTTT
cdr3_aa: CAWSRGGWGATNEKLFF

v_call: TRBV30
j_call: TRBJ2-2
clone_size: few
d_call: TRBD1
cdr3_nt: TGTGCCTGGAACCTTGGGACAGTGAACACCGGGGAGCTGTTTTTT
cdr3_aa: CAWNLGTVNTGELFF

v_call: TRBV5-1
j_call: TRBJ2-3
clone_size: few
d_call: -
cdr3_nt: TGCGCCAGCAGCATCCAACAGGGATTGGGCACAGATACGCAGTATTTT
cdr3_aa: CASSIQQGLGTDTQYF

v_call: TRBV5-6
j_call: TRBJ2-6
clone_size: -
d_call: -
cdr3_nt: TGTGCCAGCAGTTTTCTGTCTGGGGCCAACGTCCTGACTTTC
cdr3_aa: CASSFLSGANVLTF

v_call: TRBV12-5
j_call: TRBJ2-1
clone_size: -
d_call: -
cdr3_nt: TGTGCTAGTGGGCCCGGGATTGCCACCCTAACTGAGCAGTTCTTC
cdr3_aa: CASGPGIATLTEQFF

v_call: TRBV19
j_call: TRBJ1-5
clone_size: -
d_call: -
cdr3_nt: TGTGCCAGTAGTCCACAGGGTGTGGGTAATCAGCCCCAGCATTTT
cdr3_aa: CASSPQGVGNQPQHF

v_call: TRBV18
j_call: TRBJ1-1
clone_size: few
d_call: -
cdr3_nt: TGTGCCAGCTCACCACCGGGCAGGGCAACCACTGAAGCTTTCTTT
cdr3_aa: CASSPPGRATTEAFF

v_call: TRBV29-1
j_call: TRBJ1-5
clone_size: few
d_call: -
cdr3_nt: TGCAGCGAATACTGCAGGGAAATGGTCCGGCAGCCCCAGCATTTT
cdr3_aa: CSEYCREMVRQPQHF